The clone carrying this TCR beta chain was detected only a few times. This specimen belongs to a study of response to subunit inactivated influenza vaccine. Via MiXCR, TCRdb re-called the RT-PCR reads, giving one row per CDR3 protein. The sample gives over 650,000 distinct CDR3 sequences, less than 20% of which show up once; roughly 11% is in the top ten. The sequence came from a man aged 50-60 years who received an inactivated influenza vaccine. The starting material was PBMCs from blood, obtained 4 to 6 days after vaccination.

The CDR3 is CSARRQNQPQHF. CDR3 nucleotide sequence: TGCAGTGCTAGGAGGCAGAATCAGCCCCAGCATTTT. The genes are TRBV20-1 and TRBJ1-5, with D unclear. The length of the CDR3 is 12 residues. V was clipped by 3 bases and J by 4 bases, with 7 bases between them. Germline lookup yields CDR1 DFQATT and CDR2 SNEGSKA (reference sequence).